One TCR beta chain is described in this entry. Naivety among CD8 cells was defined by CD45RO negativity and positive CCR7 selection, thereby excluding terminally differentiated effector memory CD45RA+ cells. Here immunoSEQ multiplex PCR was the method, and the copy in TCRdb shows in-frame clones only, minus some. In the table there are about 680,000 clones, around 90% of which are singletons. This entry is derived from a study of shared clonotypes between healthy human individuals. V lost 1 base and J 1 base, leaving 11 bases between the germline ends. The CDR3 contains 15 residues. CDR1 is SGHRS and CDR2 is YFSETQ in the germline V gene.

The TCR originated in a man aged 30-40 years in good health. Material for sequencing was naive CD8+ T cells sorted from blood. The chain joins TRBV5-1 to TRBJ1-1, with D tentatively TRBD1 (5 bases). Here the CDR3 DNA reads TGCGCCAGCAGCTTGATAGGGGCAGAGAACACTGAAGCTTTCTTT. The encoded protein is CASSLIGAENTEAFF.